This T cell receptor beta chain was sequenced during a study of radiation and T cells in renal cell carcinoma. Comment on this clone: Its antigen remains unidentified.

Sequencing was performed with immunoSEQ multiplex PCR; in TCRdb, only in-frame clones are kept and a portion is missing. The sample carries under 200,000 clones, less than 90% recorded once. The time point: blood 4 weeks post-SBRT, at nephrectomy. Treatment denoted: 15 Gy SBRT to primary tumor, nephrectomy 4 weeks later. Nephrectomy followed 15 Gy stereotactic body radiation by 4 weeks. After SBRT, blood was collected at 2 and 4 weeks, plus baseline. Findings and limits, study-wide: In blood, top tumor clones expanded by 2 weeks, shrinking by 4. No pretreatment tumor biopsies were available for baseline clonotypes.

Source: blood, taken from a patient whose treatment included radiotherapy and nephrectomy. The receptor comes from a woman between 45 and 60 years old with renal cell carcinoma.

CDR3 coding DNA: TGTGCCAGCAGCTTCGAGACAGAGCAGTTCTTC. This codes for CASSFETEQFF. The chain combines TRBV7-9 with TRBJ2-1; D gene uncertain. Germline CDR1 SEHNR, CDR2 FQNEAQ (reference sequence). The V end lost 3 bases, the J end lost 10 bases, and 7 bases lay between the germline ends. This CDR3 spans 11 amino acids.